This TCR beta chain was sequenced during a study of CD8 T cells in Susac syndrome. The study's findings and limits: As the study acknowledged, the number of individuals in its TCR sequencing and HLA analysis was relatively small.

The CDR3 runs to 15 residues. The germline gives CDR1 SGHTA, CDR2 FQGTGA. Reverse transcription used about 0.45 to 1 ug RNA and random hexamers. A multiplex approach, immunoSEQ multiplex PCR, amplified TCR beta CDR3 across 54 Vbeta and 13 Jbeta. One entry per CDR3 protein results from TCRdb running MiXCR on the immunoSEQ multiplex PCR reads. The table includes tens of thousands of distinct CDR3 sequences, around 93% detected once. In blood CD8+ and CD4+ T cells, TCR beta underwent sequencing. Negative isolation was used for CD8+ and CD4+ T cells, and FACS enrichment was applied to TEMRA cells. Remarks on this clonotype: The antigen remains unidentified. At one end, the junction sequence differs from germline, possibly due to a read error.

This receptor was taken from a human donor with multiple sclerosis. The rearrangement joins TRBV7-3 to TRBJ2-5; 10 positions match TRBD2. The specimen was CD8+ T cells from PBMCs. The CDR3 sequence is CANSVIAGGQETQYF. The CDR3 bases are TGTGCCAACAGCGTTATAGCGGGGGGCCAAGAGACCCAGTACTTC.